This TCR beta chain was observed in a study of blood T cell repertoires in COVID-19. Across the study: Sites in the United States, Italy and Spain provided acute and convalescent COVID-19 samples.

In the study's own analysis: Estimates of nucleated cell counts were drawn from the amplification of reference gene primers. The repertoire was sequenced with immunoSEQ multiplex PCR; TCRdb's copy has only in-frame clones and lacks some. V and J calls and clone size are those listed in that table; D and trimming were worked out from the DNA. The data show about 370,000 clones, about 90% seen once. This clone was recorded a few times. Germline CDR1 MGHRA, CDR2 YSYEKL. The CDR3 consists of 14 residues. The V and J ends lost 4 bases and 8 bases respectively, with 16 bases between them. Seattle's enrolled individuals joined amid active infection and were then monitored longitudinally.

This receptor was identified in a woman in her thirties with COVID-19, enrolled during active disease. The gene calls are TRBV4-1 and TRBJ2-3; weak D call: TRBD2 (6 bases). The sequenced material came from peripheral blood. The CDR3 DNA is TGCGCCAGCAGCCTCCAAAAGGCCGGGAGTACGCAGTATTTT. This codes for CASSLQKAGSTQYF.